This T cell receptor (beta chain) was identified during a study of T cell responses to AZD1222 COVID-19 vaccine. On this clone: As yet, its antigen is unknown.

Study conclusions and caveats: Increased Spike-specific TCR breadth and depth were observed after two AZD1222 doses.

Sequenced by immunoSEQ multiplex PCR; TCRdb stores in-frame clones only, minus some. The data contain over 90,000 clones, around 86% of them singletons. The CDR3 has 12 residues. The V end lost 3 bases, the J end lost 6 bases, and 6 bases lay between the germline ends. CDR1 is SGHAT and CDR2 is FQDESV in the germline V gene (reference sequence). The receptor comes from an adult in good health. The sequencing here drew on peripheral blood, taken on day 0 of AZD1222 vaccination. The chain joins TRBV11-1 to TRBJ2-4; possibly TRBD1 or TRBD2 for D (5 bases each). CDR3: CASSLRGNIQYF. CDR3 in DNA: TGTGCCAGCAGCTTGAGGGGAAACATTCAGTACTTC.